This T cell receptor beta chain was captured by sequencing in a study of PD-L1 blockade in urothelial cancer. Study details: Male sex and bladder-origin urothelial cancer characterized about 90% of the roughly 30 patients.

Time point denoted: peripheral blood 6 weeks after treatment start. Pretreatment sampling and on-treatment sampling together yielded between 1 and 8 samples for each patient. Germline CDR1 SEHNR, CDR2 FQNEAQ (reference sequence). The CDR3 has 15 amino acids. V dropped 3 bases and J dropped 3; count of bases not matched to a gene: 4. The assay was immunoSEQ multiplex PCR, and TCRdb's table has in-frame clones only and misses some. The sample carries around 69,000 clones, roughly 90% recorded once. The clonotype originates from a woman aged 80 or over with urothelial cancer. This specimen consisted of PBMCs, obtained around atezolizumab (anti-PD-L1) treatment. The chain combines TRBV7-9 with TRBJ1-5; 8 bases are a match to TRBD1. The CDR3 sequence is CASSLGTGINQPQHF. CDR3 bases: TGTGCCAGCAGCTTGGGGACAGGCATCAATCAGCCCCAGCATTTT. Full variable domain (rest looked up from reference TRBV7-9 and TRBJ1-5): DTGVSQNPRHKITKRGQNVTFRCDPISEHNRLYWYRQTLGQGPEFLTYFQNEAQLEKSRLLSDRFSAERPKGSFSTLEIQRTEQGDSAMYLCASSLGTGINQPQHFGDGTRLSIL.